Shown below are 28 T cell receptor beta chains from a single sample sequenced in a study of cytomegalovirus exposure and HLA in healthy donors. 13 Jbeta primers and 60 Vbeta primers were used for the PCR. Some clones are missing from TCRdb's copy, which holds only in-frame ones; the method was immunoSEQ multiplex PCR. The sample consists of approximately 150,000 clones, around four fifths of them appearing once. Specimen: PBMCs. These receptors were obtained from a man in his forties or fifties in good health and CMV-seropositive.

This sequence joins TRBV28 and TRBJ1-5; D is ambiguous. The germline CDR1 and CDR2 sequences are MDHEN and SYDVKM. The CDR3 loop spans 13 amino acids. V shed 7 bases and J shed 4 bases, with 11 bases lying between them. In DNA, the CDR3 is TGTGCCAGCACCAACGGGAAAAATCAGCCCCAGCATTTT. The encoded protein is CASTNGKNQPQHF.

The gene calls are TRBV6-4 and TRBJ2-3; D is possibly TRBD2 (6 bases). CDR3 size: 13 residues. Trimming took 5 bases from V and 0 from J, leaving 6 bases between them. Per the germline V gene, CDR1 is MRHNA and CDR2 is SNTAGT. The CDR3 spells CASSSGSTDTQYF. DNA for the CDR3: TGTGCCAGCAGTAGCGGGAGCACAGATACGCAGTATTTT.

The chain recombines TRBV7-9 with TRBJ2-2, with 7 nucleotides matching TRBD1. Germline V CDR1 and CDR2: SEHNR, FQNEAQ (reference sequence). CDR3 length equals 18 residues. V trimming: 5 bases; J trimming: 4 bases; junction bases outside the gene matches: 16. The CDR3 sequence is CASSDSYRGRGPTGELFF. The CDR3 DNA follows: TGTGCCAGCAGCGACAGTTACAGGGGACGGGGCCCCACCGGGGAGCTGTTTTTT.

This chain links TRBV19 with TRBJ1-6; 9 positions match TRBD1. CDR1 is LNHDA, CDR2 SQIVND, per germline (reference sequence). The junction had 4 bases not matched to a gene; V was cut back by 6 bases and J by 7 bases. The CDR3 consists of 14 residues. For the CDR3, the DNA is TGTGCCAGTAGGCGGGGACAGGGAAATTCACCCCTCCACTTT. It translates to CASRRGQGNSPLHF. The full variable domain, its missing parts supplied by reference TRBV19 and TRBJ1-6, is DGGITQSPKYLFRKEGQNVTLSCEQNLNHDAMYWYRQDPGQGLRLIYYSQIVNDFQKGDIAEGYSVSREKKESFPLTVTSAQKNPTAFYLCASRRGQGNSPLHFGNGTRLTVT.

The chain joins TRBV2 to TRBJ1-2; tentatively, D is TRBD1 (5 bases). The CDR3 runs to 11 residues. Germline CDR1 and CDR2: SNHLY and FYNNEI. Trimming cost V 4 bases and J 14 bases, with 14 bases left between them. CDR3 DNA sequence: TGTGCCAGCAGTGTCGGACAACCTCGAACCTTC. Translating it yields CASSVGQPRTF.

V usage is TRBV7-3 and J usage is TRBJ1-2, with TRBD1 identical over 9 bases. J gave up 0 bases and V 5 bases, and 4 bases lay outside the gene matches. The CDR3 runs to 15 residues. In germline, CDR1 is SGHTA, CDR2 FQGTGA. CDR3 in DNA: TGTGCCAGCAGCCCTACAGGGGGCGCTAACTATGGCTACACCTTC. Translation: CASSPTGGANYGYTF.

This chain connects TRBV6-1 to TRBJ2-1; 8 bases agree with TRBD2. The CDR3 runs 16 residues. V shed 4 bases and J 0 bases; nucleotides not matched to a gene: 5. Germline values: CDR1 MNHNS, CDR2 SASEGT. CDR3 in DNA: TGTGCCAGCAGTGGCGGCGGGAGGAGCTCCTACAATGAGCAGTTCTTC. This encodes CASSGGGRSSYNEQFF.

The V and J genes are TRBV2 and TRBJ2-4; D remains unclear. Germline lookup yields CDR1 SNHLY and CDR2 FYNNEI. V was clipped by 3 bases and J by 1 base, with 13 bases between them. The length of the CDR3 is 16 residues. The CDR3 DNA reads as TGTGCCAGCAGTGACTACCCATCGAGGGCCAAAAACATTCAGTACTTC. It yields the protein CASSDYPSRAKNIQYF.

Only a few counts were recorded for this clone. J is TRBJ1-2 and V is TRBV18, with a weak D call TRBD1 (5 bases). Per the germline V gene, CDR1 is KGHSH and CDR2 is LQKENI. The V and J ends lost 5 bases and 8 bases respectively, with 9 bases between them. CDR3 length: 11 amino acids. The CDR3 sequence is CASSSGFGYTF. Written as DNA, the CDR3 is TGTGCCAGCTCATCAGGGTTCGGCTACACCTTC.

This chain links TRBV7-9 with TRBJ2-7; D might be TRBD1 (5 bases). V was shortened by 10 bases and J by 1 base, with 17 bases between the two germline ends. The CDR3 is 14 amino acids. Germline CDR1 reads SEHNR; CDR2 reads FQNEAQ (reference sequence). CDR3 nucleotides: TGTGCCATCGGACATGACCAAAAATCCTACGAGCAGTACTTC. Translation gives CAIGHDQKSYEQYF.

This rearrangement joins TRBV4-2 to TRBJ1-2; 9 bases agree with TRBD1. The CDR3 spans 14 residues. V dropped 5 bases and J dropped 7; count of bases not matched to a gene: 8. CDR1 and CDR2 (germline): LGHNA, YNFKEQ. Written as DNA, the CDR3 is TGTGCCAGCAGCGTTACAGGGGGCATGGGTGGCTACACCTTC. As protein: CASSVTGGMGGYTF.

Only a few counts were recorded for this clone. The CDR3 DNA reads as TGTGCCAGCAGTGAAAGTAGGGGTTCCTACAATGAGCAGTTCTTC. Amino acid sequence: CASSESRGSYNEQFF. J is TRBJ2-1 and V is TRBV6-1, with TRBD1 as a possible D gene (5 bases). CDR3 length equals 15 residues. The V gene lost 2 bases and the J gene lost 1 base, with 9 bases spanning the gap. Germline V CDR1 and CDR2: MNHNS, SASEGT.

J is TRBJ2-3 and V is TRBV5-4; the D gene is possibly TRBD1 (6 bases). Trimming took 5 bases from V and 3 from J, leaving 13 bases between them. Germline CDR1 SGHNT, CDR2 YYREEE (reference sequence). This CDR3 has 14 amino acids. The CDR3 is CASRLAGETDTQYF. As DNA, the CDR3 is TGTGCCAGCAGACTTGCAGGGGAAACAGATACGCAGTATTTT.

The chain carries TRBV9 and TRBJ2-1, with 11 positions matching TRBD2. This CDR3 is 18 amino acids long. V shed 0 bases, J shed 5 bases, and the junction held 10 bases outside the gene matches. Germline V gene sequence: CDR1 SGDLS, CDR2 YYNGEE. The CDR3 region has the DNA TGTGCCAGCAGCGTAGAAGCGGATAGCGGGGGGGCCCACAATGAGCAGTTCTTC. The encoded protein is CASSVEADSGGAHNEQFF.

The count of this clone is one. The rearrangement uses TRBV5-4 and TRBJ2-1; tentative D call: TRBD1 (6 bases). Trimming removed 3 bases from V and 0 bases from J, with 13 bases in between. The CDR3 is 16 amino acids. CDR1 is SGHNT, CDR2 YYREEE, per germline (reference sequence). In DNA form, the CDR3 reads TGTGCCAGCAGCTCGAAAGGGACAAACTCCTACAATGAGCAGTTCTTC. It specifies CASSSKGTNSYNEQFF.

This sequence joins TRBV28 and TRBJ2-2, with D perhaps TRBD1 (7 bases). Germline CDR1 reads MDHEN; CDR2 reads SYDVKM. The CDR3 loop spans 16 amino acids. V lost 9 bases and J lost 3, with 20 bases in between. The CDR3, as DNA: TGTGCCAGTAGTCAAAGGAGGGGGCTGGACACCGGGGAGCTGTTTTTT. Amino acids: CASSQRRGLDTGELFF.

In DNA form, the CDR3 reads TGTGCCAGCACCCCGCAGGTCGGGGTCGGGGAGCTGTTTTTT. Residues: CASTPQVGVGELFF. The rearrangement links TRBV9 to TRBJ2-2, with D perhaps matching TRBD2 (5 bases). Looked up from germline, CDR1 is SGDLS and CDR2 is YYNGEE. V was shortened by 6 bases and J by 7 bases, with 16 bases between the two germline ends. The CDR3 sequence is 14 residues long.

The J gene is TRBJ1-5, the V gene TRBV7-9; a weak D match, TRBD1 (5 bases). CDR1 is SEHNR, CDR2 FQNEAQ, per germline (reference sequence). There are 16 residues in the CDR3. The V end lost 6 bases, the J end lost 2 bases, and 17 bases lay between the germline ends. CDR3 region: CASRYHKGERNQPQHF. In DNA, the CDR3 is TGTGCCAGCAGATACCATAAAGGGGAACGCAATCAGCCCCAGCATTTT.

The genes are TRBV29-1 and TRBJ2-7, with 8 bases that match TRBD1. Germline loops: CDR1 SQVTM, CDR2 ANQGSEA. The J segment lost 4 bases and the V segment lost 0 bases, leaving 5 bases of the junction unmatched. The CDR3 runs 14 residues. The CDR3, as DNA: TGCAGCGTTGAAGACCAACAGGGGGGATACGAGCAGTACTTC. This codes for CSVEDQQGGYEQYF.

This CDR3 reads CASSDLSGGTGANVLTF. CDR3 nucleotide sequence: TGTGCCAGCAGCGATTTATCAGGGGGCACTGGGGCCAACGTCCTGACTTTC. The gene calls are TRBV5-4 and TRBJ2-6; 8 bases fit TRBD1. The ends lost 4 bases at V and 2 bases at J; junction bases unmatched: 8. The CDR3 spans 17 residues. Germline V CDR1 and CDR2: SGHNT, YYREEE (reference sequence).

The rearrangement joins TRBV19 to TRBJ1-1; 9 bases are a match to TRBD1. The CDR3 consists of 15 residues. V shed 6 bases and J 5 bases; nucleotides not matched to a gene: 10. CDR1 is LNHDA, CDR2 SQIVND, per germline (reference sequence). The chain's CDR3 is CASRGLQGAWTEAFF. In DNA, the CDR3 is TGTGCCAGTAGGGGCTTACAGGGGGCTTGGACTGAAGCTTTCTTT. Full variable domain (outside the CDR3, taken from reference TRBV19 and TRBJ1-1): DGGITQSPKYLFRKEGQNVTLSCEQNLNHDAMYWYRQDPGQGLRLIYYSQIVNDFQKGDIAEGYSVSREKKESFPLTVTSAQKNPTAFYLCASRGLQGAWTEAFFGQGTRLTVV.

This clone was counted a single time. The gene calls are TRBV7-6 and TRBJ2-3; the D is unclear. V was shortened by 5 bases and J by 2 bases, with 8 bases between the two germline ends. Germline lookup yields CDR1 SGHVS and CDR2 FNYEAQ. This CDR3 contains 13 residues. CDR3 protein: CASSPQDTDTQYF. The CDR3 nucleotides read TGTGCCAGCAGCCCACAAGACACAGATACGCAGTATTTT.

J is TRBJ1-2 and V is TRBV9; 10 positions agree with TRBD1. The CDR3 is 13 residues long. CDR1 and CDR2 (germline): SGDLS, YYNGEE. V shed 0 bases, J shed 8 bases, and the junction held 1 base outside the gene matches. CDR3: CASSVGQGAGYTF. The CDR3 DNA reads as TGTGCCAGCAGCGTAGGACAGGGGGCCGGCTACACCTTC.

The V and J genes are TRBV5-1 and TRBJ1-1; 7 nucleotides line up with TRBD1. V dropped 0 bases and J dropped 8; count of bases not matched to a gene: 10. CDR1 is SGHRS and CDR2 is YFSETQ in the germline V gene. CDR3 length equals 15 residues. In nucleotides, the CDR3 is TGCGCCAGCAGCTTGGGGACAGGTAGGCCCCGAGAAGCTTTCTTT. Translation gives CASSLGTGRPREAFF.

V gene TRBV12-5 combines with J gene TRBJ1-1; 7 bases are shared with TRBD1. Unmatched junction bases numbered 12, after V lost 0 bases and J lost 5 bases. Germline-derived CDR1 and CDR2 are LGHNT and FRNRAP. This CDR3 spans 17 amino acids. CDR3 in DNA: TGTGCTAGTGGTTTGGTAGGGGGCAAGGGGGCGCGGACTGAAGCTTTCTTT. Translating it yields CASGLVGGKGARTEAFF.

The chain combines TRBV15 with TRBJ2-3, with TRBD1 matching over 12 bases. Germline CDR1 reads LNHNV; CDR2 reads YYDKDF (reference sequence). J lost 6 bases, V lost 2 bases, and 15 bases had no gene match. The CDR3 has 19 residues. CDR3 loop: CATSRYGSGTGGLPDTQYF. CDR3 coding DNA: TGTGCCACCAGCAGATATGGGAGCGGGACAGGGGGCTTGCCGGATACGCAGTATTTT.

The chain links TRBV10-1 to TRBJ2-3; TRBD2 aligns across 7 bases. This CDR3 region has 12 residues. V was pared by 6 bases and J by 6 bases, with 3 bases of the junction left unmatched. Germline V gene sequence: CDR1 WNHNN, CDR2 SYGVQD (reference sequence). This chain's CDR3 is CASRRLADTQYF. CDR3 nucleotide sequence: TGCGCCAGCAGACGACTAGCTGATACGCAGTATTTT.

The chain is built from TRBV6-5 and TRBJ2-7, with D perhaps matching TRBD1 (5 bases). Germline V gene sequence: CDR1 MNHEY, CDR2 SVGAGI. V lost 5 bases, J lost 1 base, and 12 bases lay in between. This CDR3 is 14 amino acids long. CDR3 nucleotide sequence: TGTGCCAGCAGTAGTACACAGGAGTCCTACGAGCAGTACTTC. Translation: CASSSTQESYEQYF.